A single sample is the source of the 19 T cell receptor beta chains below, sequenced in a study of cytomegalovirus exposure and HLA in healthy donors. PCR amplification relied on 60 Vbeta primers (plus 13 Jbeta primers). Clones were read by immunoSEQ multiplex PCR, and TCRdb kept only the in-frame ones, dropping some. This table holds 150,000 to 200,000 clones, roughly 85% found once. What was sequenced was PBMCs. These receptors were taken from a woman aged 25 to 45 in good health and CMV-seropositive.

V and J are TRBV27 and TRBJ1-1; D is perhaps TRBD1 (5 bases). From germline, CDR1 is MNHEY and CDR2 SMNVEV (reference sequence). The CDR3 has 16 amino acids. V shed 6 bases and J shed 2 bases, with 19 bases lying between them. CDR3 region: CASRSDTGLGNTEAFF. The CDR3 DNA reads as TGTGCCAGCAGATCCGATACAGGTCTCGGAAACACTGAAGCTTTCTTT.

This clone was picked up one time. The CDR3, as DNA: TGTGCCAGCAGCGTAGAGGGACAGAACTACAATGAGCAGTTCTTC. Protein sequence: CASSVEGQNYNEQFF. The chain links TRBV9 to TRBJ2-1; 7 positions agree with TRBD1. There are 15 residues in the CDR3. Germline V CDR1 and CDR2: SGDLS, YYNGEE. V shed 0 bases, J shed 3 bases, and the junction held 3 bases outside the gene matches.

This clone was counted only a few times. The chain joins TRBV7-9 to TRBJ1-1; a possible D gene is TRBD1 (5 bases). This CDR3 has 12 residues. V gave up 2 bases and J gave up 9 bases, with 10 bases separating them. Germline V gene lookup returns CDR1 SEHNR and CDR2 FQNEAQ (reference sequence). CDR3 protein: CASSLSRGKAFF. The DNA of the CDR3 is TGTGCCAGCAGCTTATCAAGGGGTAAAGCTTTCTTT.

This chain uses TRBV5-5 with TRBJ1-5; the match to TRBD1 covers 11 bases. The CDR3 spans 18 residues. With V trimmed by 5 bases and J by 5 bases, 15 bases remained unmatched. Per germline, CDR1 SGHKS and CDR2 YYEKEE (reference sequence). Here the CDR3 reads CASSHRLQGTGGDQPQHF. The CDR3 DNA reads TGTGCCAGCAGTCACCGACTCCAGGGGACAGGGGGTGATCAGCCCCAGCATTTT.

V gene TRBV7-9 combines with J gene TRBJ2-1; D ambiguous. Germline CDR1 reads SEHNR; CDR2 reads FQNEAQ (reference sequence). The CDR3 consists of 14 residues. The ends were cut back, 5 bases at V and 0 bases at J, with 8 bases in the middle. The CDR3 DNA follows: TGTGCCAGCAGCGTCTCGGGCTCCTACAATGAGCAGTTCTTC. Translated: CASSVSGSYNEQFF.

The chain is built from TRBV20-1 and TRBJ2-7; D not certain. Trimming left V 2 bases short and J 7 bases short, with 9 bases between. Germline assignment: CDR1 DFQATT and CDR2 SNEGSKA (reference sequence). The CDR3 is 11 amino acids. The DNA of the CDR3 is TGCAGTGCTAGATCTGGTAGAGAGCAGTACTTC. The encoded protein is CSARSGREQYF.

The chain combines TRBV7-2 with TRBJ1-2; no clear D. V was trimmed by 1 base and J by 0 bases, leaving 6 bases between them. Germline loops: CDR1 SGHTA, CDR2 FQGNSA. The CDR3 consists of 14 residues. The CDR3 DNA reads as TGTGCCAGCAGCTTAGGCCCAGCTAACTATGGCTACACCTTC. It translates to CASSLGPANYGYTF.

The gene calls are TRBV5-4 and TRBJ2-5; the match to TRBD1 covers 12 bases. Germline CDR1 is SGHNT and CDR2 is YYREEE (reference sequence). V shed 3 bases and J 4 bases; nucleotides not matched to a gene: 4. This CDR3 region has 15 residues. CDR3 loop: CASSWGQGAGETQYF. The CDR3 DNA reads TGTGCCAGCAGCTGGGGACAGGGGGCAGGAGAGACCCAGTACTTC. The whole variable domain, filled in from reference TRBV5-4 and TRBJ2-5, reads ETGVTQSPTHLIKTRGQQVTLRCSSQSGHNTVSWYQQALGQGPQFIFQYYREEENGRGNFPPRFSGLQFPNYSSELNVNALELDDSALYLCASSWGQGAGETQYFGPGTRLLVL.

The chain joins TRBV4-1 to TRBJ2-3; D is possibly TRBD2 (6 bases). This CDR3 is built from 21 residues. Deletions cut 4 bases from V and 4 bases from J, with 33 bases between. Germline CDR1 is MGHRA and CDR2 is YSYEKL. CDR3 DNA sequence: TGCGCCAGCAGCCTTCAATCCGTGCAGGTACTCACGGGGGTTATCGCAGATACGCAGTATTTT. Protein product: CASSLQSVQVLTGVIADTQYF.

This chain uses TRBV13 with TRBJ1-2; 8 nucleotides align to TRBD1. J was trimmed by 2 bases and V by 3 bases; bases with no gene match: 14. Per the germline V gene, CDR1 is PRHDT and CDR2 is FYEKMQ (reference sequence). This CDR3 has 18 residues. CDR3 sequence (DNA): TGTGCCAGCAGCTTGGGAGGGACCCGGGACAGGATAAACTATGGCTACACCTTC. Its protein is CASSLGGTRDRINYGYTF.

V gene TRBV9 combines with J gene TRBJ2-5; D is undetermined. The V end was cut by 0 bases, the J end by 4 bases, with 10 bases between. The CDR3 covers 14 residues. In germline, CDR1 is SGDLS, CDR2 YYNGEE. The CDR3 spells CASSVGQERETQYF. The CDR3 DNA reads TGTGCCAGCAGCGTAGGGCAGGAACGAGAGACCCAGTACTTC.

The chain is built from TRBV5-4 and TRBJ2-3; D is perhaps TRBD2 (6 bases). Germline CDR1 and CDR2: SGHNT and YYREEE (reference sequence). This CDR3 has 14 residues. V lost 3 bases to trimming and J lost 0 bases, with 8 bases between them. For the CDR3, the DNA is TGTGCCAGCAGCTATCGGGGGAGCACAGATACGCAGTATTTT. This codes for CASSYRGSTDTQYF.

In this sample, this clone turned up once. The CDR3 DNA reads as TGTGCCAGCAAGTCTAGCGGGAGAACCAAGACGGGAGGAGAGACCCAGTACTTC. Translating gives CASKSSGRTKTGGETQYF. The rearrangement links TRBV11-3 to TRBJ2-5; 10 bases match TRBD2. The CDR3 runs to 18 residues. Germline-derived CDR1 and CDR2 are SGHNT and YENEEA. V lost 7 bases, J lost 4 bases, and 18 bases stayed unmatched.

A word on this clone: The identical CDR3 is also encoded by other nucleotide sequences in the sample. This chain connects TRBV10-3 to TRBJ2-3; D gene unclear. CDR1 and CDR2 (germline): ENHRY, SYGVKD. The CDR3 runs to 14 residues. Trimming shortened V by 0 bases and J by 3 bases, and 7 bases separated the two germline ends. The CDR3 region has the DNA TGTGCCATCAGTGAGTCGTCCGGTACAGATACGCAGTATTTT. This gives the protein CAISESSGTDTQYF.

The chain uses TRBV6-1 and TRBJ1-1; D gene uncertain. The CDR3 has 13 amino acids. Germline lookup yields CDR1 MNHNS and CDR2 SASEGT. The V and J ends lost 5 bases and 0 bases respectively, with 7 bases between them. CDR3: CASSPTLNTEAFF. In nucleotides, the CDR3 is TGTGCCAGCAGTCCCACACTGAACACTGAAGCTTTCTTT.

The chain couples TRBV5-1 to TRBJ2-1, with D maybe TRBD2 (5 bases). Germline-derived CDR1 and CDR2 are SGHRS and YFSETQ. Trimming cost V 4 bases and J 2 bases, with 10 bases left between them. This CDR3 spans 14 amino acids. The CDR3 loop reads CASSIRETYNEQFF. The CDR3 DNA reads TGCGCCAGCAGCATCCGGGAAACCTACAATGAGCAGTTCTTC.

The CDR3: CSVVAGGSNEQFF. The CDR3 DNA follows: TGCAGCGTTGTGGCGGGAGGTTCGAATGAGCAGTTCTTC. The chain combines TRBV29-1 with TRBJ2-1, with 8 bases aligning to TRBD2. CDR1 SQVTM and CDR2 ANQGSEA come from the germline V gene. V lost 4 bases and J lost 7; bases outside the gene matches: 6. The CDR3 totals 13 residues.

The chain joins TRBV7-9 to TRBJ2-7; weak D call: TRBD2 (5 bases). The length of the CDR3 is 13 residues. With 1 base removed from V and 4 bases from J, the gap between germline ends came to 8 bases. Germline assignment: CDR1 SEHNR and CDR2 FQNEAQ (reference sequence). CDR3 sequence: CASSLGSGYEQYF. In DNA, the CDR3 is TGTGCCAGCAGCTTAGGTTCGGGGTACGAGCAGTACTTC.

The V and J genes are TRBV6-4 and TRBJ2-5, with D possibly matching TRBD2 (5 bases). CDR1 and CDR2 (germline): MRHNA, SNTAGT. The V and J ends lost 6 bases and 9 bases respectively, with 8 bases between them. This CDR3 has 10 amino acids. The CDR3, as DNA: TGTGCCAGCAGGATGGGAGCCCAGTACTTC. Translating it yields CASRMGAQYF.